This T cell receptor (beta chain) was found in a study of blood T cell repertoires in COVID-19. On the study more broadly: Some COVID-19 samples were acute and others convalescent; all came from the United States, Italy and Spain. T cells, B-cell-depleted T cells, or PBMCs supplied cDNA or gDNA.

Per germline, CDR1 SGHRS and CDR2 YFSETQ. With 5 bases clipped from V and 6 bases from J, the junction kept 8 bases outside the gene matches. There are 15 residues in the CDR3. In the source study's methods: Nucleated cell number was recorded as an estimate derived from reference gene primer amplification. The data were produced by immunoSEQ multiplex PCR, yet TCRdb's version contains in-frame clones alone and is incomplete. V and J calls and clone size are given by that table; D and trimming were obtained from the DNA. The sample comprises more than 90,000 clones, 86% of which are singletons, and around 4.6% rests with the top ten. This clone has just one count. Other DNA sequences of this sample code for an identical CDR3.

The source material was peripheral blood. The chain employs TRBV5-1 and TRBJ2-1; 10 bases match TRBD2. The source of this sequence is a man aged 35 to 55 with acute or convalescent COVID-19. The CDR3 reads CASSSLAGALNEQFF. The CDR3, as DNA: TGCGCCAGCAGTTCCCTAGCGGGGGCGCTCAATGAGCAGTTCTTC.